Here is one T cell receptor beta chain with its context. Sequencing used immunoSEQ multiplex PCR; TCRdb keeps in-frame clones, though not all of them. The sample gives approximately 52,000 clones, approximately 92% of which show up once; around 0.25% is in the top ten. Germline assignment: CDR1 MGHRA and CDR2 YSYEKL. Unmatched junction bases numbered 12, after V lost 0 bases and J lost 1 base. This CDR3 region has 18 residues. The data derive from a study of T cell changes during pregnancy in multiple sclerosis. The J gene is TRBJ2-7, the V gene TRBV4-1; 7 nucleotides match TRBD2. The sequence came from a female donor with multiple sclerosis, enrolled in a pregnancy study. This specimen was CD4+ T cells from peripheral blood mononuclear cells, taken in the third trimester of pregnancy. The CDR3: CASSQEFPQGGSSYEQYF. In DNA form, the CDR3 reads TGCGCCAGCAGCCAAGAGTTCCCCCAAGGCGGGAGTTCCTACGAGCAGTACTTC.